Listed here is a single T cell receptor (beta chain). Other DNA sequences in the sample encode the same CDR3. Trimming pared 1 base from V and 0 bases from J, leaving 4 bases between. CDR1 and CDR2 from the germline V gene are SQVTM and ANQGSEA. This CDR3 has 12 amino acids. In each case, RNA was isolated and then reverse transcribed into cDNA as the sequencing template. TCRdb's table, derived via immunoSEQ multiplex PCR, lists solely in-frame clones and lacks some. The table includes 200,000 to 250,000 clones, approximately 57% detected once. Treatment in this sample: oral pan-JAK inhibitor, 5-10 mg twice daily. The entry originates in a study of CD8+ T cells in alopecia areata.

The sequence was collected from a human donor with alopecia areata. This specimen consisted of CD4+ T cells sorted from blood, obtained at week 4, from a patient treated with tofacitinib. The V gene is TRBV29-1, the J gene TRBJ2-7; D gene uncertain. In DNA form, the CDR3 reads TGCAGCGTTGAAGGGAGCTCCTACGAGCAGTACTTC. It codes for CSVEGSSYEQYF.